The 28 T cell receptor beta chains below were found in one sample sequenced in a study of T cell changes during pregnancy in multiple sclerosis. Profiled with immunoSEQ multiplex PCR; TCRdb holds only in-frame clones, not every one. The data hold about 81,000 clones, with 93% observed a single time. The sample was peripheral blood, taken in the third trimester of pregnancy. The receptors were gathered from a female donor in good health, enrolled as a control in a pregnancy study.

The chain links TRBV7-9 to TRBJ2-1, with TRBD2 matching over 14 bases. CDR1 and CDR2 from the germline V gene are SEHNR and FQNEAQ (reference sequence). The CDR3 runs 16 residues. The junction had 8 bases not matched to a gene; V was cut back by 6 bases and J by 7 bases. The CDR3 protein is CASSPRGTSGRNEQFF. The DNA for the CDR3 is TGTGCCAGCAGTCCACGGGGGACTAGCGGGAGAAATGAGCAGTTCTTC.

The chain couples TRBV5-1 to TRBJ2-3, with 8 positions matching TRBD2. CDR1 and CDR2 (germline): SGHRS, YFSETQ. This CDR3 has 14 residues. Trimming cost V 4 bases and J 0 bases; bases outside gene matches: 1. The CDR3 reads CASSPGGSTDTQYF. The CDR3 bases are TGCGCCAGCAGCCCGGGAGGGAGCACAGATACGCAGTATTTT.

The rearrangement joins TRBV18 to TRBJ2-3; D might be TRBD1 (5 bases). The CDR3 sequence is 15 residues long. The germline gives CDR1 KGHSH, CDR2 LQKENI. V was pared by 2 bases and J by 0 bases, with 9 bases between. The DNA for the CDR3 is TGTGCCAGCTCACCAAAGGGGCCGAGCACAGATACGCAGTATTTT. Protein sequence: CASSPKGPSTDTQYF. The full variable domain, completed using reference TRBV18 and TRBJ2-3, is NAGVMQNPRHLVRRRGQEARLRCSPMKGHSHVYWYRQLPEEGLKFMVYLQKENIIDESGMPKERFSAEFPKEGPSILRIQQVVRGDSAAYFCASSPKGPSTDTQYFGPGTRLTVL.

The rearrangement uses TRBV6-1 and TRBJ2-5; 8 nucleotides align to TRBD1. The germline gives CDR1 MNHNS, CDR2 SASEGT. CDR3 length: 18 residues. V dropped 2 bases and J dropped 1; count of bases not matched to a gene: 12. CDR3 DNA: TGTGCCAGCAGTGAACTATCTGGCACCGGGACAGGCCAAGAGACCCAGTACTTC. Amino acids: CASSELSGTGTGQETQYF.

This chain connects TRBV5-4 to TRBJ1-3; D unresolved. This CDR3 is 15 amino acids long. V lost 2 bases and J lost 2, with 11 bases in between. Germline-derived CDR1 and CDR2 are SGHNT and YYREEE (reference sequence). CDR3 region: CASSFEGTPGNTIYF. CDR3 DNA sequence: TGTGCCAGCAGCTTTGAGGGAACGCCTGGAAACACCATATATTTT.

The chain recombines TRBV15 with TRBJ2-2, with D perhaps TRBD1 (6 bases). V was clipped by 1 base and J by 1 base, with 16 bases between them. From germline, CDR1 is LNHNV and CDR2 YYDKDF (reference sequence). The CDR3 runs to 18 residues. CDR3 nucleotides: TGTGCCACCAGCAGAGGCGGCAGGGGAAGAGTGAACACCGGGGAGCTGTTTTTT. It translates to CATSRGGRGRVNTGELFF.

This chain links TRBV25-1 with TRBJ2-7; tentatively, D is TRBD1 (6 bases). This CDR3 spans 11 amino acids. Germline CDR1 MGHDK, CDR2 SYGVNS. Trimming took 8 bases from V and 3 from J, leaving 8 bases between them. The DNA for the CDR3 is TGTGCCAGCGGGGACAACTACGAGCAGTACTTC. This codes for CASGDNYEQYF.

The chain recombines TRBV6-4 with TRBJ2-3; 9 nucleotides align to TRBD2. The CDR3 length is 18 residues. The germline V gene encodes CDR1 MRHNA and CDR2 SNTAGT. The trim removed 4 bases at V and 1 base at J, leaving 12 bases unmatched. CDR3 nucleotides: TGTGCCAGCAGTGTAGCGGGGGACTTCAATGAGGGCACAGATACGCAGTATTTT. Protein product: CASSVAGDFNEGTDTQYF.

V is TRBV28 and J is TRBJ1-5; perhaps TRBD1 as D (6 bases). V was shortened by 3 bases and J by 6 bases, with 12 bases between the two germline ends. Germline V CDR1 and CDR2: MDHEN, SYDVKM. This CDR3 region has 14 residues. CDR3 protein: CASSLKGVGQPQHF. CDR3 sequence (DNA): TGTGCCAGCAGTTTGAAGGGGGTTGGTCAGCCCCAGCATTTT.

This clone was observed a single time. The V and J genes are TRBV6-1 and TRBJ2-1; tentative D call: TRBD1 (6 bases). V was pared by 2 bases and J by 9 bases, with 17 bases between. The CDR3 spans 15 residues. CDR1 MNHNS and CDR2 SASEGT come from the germline V gene. The CDR3: CASSEPPGARGEQFF. The DNA of the CDR3 is TGTGCCAGCAGTGAACCACCAGGGGCGAGGGGTGAGCAGTTCTTC.

The chain joins TRBV5-4 to TRBJ1-3; no clear D. Germline V gene sequence: CDR1 SGHNT, CDR2 YYREEE (reference sequence). Trimming took off 4 bases at V and 8 bases at J, with 19 bases between the two ends. CDR3 length: 15 amino acids. The CDR3 nucleotides read TGTGCCAGCAGCCCCAGGTCCCTGCCCGGGGACACCATATATTTT. This sequence encodes CASSPRSLPGDTIYF.

The rearrangement links TRBV29-1 to TRBJ2-7; TRBD2 is a possible D gene (6 bases). Germline CDR1 and CDR2: SQVTM and ANQGSEA. This CDR3 spans 14 amino acids. Trimming cost V 1 base and J 3 bases, with 13 bases left between them. CDR3 bases: TGCAGCGTTGAAGGCCCCGGGGGAGACTACGAGCAGTACTTC. Its protein is CSVEGPGGDYEQYF.

The chain couples TRBV5-1 to TRBJ1-1, with D uncertain. V shed 0 bases and J shed 1 base, with 7 bases lying between them. The V gene's germline CDR1 is SGHRS and CDR2 YFSETQ. The CDR3 has 14 residues. The CDR3 coding sequence is TGCGCCAGCAGCTTGGGACACCGGAACACTGAAGCTTTCTTT. This gives the protein CASSLGHRNTEAFF. The entire variable domain, with the rest obtained from reference TRBV5-1 and TRBJ1-1, is as follows: KAGVTQTPRYLIKTRGQQVTLSCSPISGHRSVSWYQQTPGQGLQFLFEYFSETQRNKGNFPGRFSGRQFSNSRSEMNVSTLELGDSALYLCASSLGHRNTEAFFGQGTRLTVV.

The chain uses TRBV7-9 and TRBJ2-6; D perhaps matches TRBD2 (5 bases). With 1 base removed from V and 0 bases from J, the gap between germline ends came to 16 bases. From germline, CDR1 is SEHNR and CDR2 FQNEAQ (reference sequence). This CDR3 has 19 amino acids. The CDR3 nucleotides are TGTGCCAGCAGCTTAGGGGTCGGGAAGGTCCTCTCTGGGGCCAACGTCCTGACTTTC. Amino acids: CASSLGVGKVLSGANVLTF. The variable domain in full, with the rest retrieved from reference TRBV7-9 and TRBJ2-6, is DTGVSQNPRHKITKRGQNVTFRCDPISEHNRLYWYRQTLGQGPEFLTYFQNEAQLEKSRLLSDRFSAERPKGSFSTLEIQRTEQGDSAMYLCASSLGVGKVLSGANVLTFGAGSRLTVL.

The table lists this clone with a count of one. The chain employs TRBV18 and TRBJ2-1; D is undetermined. Germline V gene data show CDR1 as KGHSH and CDR2 as LQKENI. This CDR3 spans 12 amino acids. Trimming cost V 3 bases and J 10 bases, with 10 bases left between them. The CDR3 sequence is CASSPSTDEQFF. The CDR3 bases are TGTGCCAGCTCACCCTCTACAGACGAGCAGTTCTTC. The variable domain in full, with the rest retrieved from reference TRBV18 and TRBJ2-1, is NAGVMQNPRHLVRRRGQEARLRCSPMKGHSHVYWYRQLPEEGLKFMVYLQKENIIDESGMPKERFSAEFPKEGPSILRIQQVVRGDSAAYFCASSPSTDEQFFGPGTRLTVL.

In DNA form, the CDR3 reads TGTGCCACCAGCAGAGTGATTGACAGGGGAAGCGAAAAACTGTTTTTT. Amino acids: CATSRVIDRGSEKLFF. The chain couples TRBV15 to TRBJ1-4; the match to TRBD1 covers 8 bases. J was trimmed by 8 bases and V by 1 base; bases with no gene match: 9. Per germline, CDR1 LNHNV and CDR2 YYDKDF (reference sequence). This CDR3 is built from 16 residues.

CDR3 nucleotides: TGTGCCAGTAGTACAGGACAGGGCCCCTACGAGCAGTACTTC. This translates into CASSTGQGPYEQYF. This chain links TRBV19 with TRBJ2-7, with 8 bases matching TRBD1. CDR1 LNHDA and CDR2 SQIVND come from the germline V gene (reference sequence). Trimming removed 4 bases from V and 2 bases from J; junction bases left unmatched: 4. This CDR3 has 14 amino acids.

The chain carries TRBV5-1 and TRBJ1-2; D possibly corresponds to TRBD1 (6 bases). The CDR3 contains 13 residues. Germline V CDR1 and CDR2: SGHRS, YFSETQ. V was pared by 2 bases and J by 6 bases, with 11 bases between. CDR3 protein: CASSFGGGDGYTF. CDR3 coding DNA: TGCGCCAGCAGCTTTGGGGGGGGCGATGGCTACACCTTC.

The genes are TRBV7-9 and TRBJ2-7; 8 bases map to TRBD1. There are 16 residues in the CDR3. Germline loops: CDR1 SEHNR, CDR2 FQNEAQ (reference sequence). Trimming at V came to 1 base and at J to 1 base, leaving 6 bases not matched to a gene. In DNA, the CDR3 is TGTGCCAGCAGCTTAGGACAGGGGTTCGCGTCCTACGAGCAGTACTTC. Translation gives CASSLGQGFASYEQYF. Supplemented by reference TRBV7-9 and TRBJ2-7, the full variable domain reads DTGVSQNPRHKITKRGQNVTFRCDPISEHNRLYWYRQTLGQGPEFLTYFQNEAQLEKSRLLSDRFSAERPKGSFSTLEIQRTEQGDSAMYLCASSLGQGFASYEQYFGPGTRLTVT.

This CDR3 reads CATRTSGSFGELFF. The CDR3 DNA reads as TGTGCCACCAGGACTAGCGGGAGTTTCGGGGAGCTGTTTTTT. The chain uses TRBV6-1 and TRBJ2-2; 13 bases match TRBD2. This CDR3 contains 14 residues. Trimming cost V 10 bases and J 7 bases; bases outside gene matches: 6. Germline-derived CDR1 and CDR2 are MNHNS and SASEGT.

The chain joins TRBV28 to TRBJ2-7, with a tentative D call TRBD1 (5 bases). The CDR3 has 14 amino acids. Germline loops: CDR1 MDHEN, CDR2 SYDVKM. V lost 3 bases and J lost 4, with 13 bases in between. This CDR3 is CASSFMGLRYEQYF. The DNA of the CDR3 is TGTGCCAGCAGTTTTATGGGGCTGAGGTACGAGCAGTACTTC.

J is TRBJ1-2 and V is TRBV10-3; TRBD1 aligns across 7 bases. The germline V gene encodes CDR1 ENHRY and CDR2 SYGVKD. With 7 bases clipped from V and 1 base from J, the junction kept 30 bases outside the gene matches. The length of the CDR3 is 22 residues. The CDR3 DNA is TGTGCCATCACATCGGGACAGTTTCTCCCACAGGTGAATCGGGGAGTTAACTATGGCTACACCTTC. It is translated as CAITSGQFLPQVNRGVNYGYTF.

For the CDR3, the DNA is TGTGCCAGCAGTTACGCAGGGCGAGTCACCGGGGAGCTGTTTTTT. Amino acid sequence: CASSYAGRVTGELFF. The gene calls are TRBV6-6 and TRBJ2-2, with D perhaps matching TRBD1 (5 bases). Trimming cost V 2 bases and J 4 bases, with 11 bases left between them. The CDR3 totals 15 residues. The germline gives CDR1 MNHNY, CDR2 SVGAGI (reference sequence).

The genes are TRBV5-1 and TRBJ2-5; a weak D match, TRBD1 (6 bases). The germline V and J ends were trimmed by 2 bases and 3 bases, with 11 bases remaining between them. The CDR3 spans 14 residues. Germline lookup yields CDR1 SGHRS and CDR2 YFSETQ. The CDR3 DNA follows: TGCGCCAGCAGCTTTTCGACAGGAAAAGAGACCCAGTACTTC. It codes for CASSFSTGKETQYF.

The J gene is TRBJ2-1, the V gene TRBV27, with D perhaps TRBD2 (6 bases). This CDR3 has 14 residues. Trimming pared 3 bases from V and 7 bases from J, leaving 13 bases between. Germline CDR1 and CDR2: MNHEY and SMNVEV (reference sequence). As DNA, the CDR3 is TGTGCCAGCAGTTTCCCGGGACTCTGGAATGAGCAGTTCTTC. This codes for CASSFPGLWNEQFF.

The V call is TRBV5-1, the J call TRBJ2-6; no clear D. V lost 3 bases, J lost 0 bases, and 13 bases lay in between. Germline CDR1 and CDR2: SGHRS and YFSETQ. This CDR3 contains 17 residues. The CDR3, as DNA: TGCGCCAGCAGCTCCGGAACAGTGAGCTCTGGGGCCAACGTCCTGACTTTC. This sequence encodes CASSSGTVSSGANVLTF.

The chain uses TRBV27 and TRBJ2-7; 7 bases line up with TRBD1. CDR1 is MNHEY and CDR2 is SMNVEV in the germline V gene (reference sequence). Germline trimming cut 6 bases from V and 12 bases from J; bases unmatched to any gene: 11. CDR3 size: 12 residues. The DNA for the CDR3 is TGTGCCAGCAGGAGGGGCGGACAGGACGCGTACTTC. As protein: CASRRGGQDAYF.

V gene TRBV11-2 combines with J gene TRBJ1-4; D is uncertain. Between the trimmed V and J ends, which lost 6 bases and 7 bases, there was a span of 18 bases. Germline CDR1 is SGHAT and CDR2 is FQNNGV. CDR3 size: 15 residues. CDR3 amino acids: CASRPLRPRGEKLFF. DNA for the CDR3: TGTGCCAGCAGACCCTTACGGCCCCGGGGTGAAAAACTGTTTTTT.